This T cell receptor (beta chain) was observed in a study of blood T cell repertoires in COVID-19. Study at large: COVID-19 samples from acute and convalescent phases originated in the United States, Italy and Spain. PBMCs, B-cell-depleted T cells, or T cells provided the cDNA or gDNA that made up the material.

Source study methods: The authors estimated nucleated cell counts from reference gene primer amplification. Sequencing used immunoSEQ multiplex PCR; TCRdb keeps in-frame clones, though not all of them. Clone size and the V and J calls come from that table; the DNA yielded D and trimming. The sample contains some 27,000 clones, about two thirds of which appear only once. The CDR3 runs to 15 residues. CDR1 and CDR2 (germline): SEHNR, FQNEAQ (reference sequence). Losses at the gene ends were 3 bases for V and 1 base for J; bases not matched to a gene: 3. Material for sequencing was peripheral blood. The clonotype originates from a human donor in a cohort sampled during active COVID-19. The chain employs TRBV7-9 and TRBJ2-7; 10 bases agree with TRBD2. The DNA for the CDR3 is TGTGCCAGCAGCTTTGGACTAGCGGTATCCTACGAGCAGTACTTC. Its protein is CASSFGLAVSYEQYF. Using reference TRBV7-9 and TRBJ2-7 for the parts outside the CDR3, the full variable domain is DTGVSQNPRHKITKRGQNVTFRCDPISEHNRLYWYRQTLGQGPEFLTYFQNEAQLEKSRLLSDRFSAERPKGSFSTLEIQRTEQGDSAMYLCASSFGLAVSYEQYFGPGTRLTVT.